This TCR beta chain stems from a study of PD-1 blockade in classical Hodgkin lymphoma. Notes on the study in general: Baseline diversity was lower in partial responders and progressors than complete responders. Only CD4+ TCR diversity, not CD8+, had risen significantly by C4D1. Undefined causes, possibly disease activity or prior therapy, underlie the repertoire differences.

Method: immunoSEQ multiplex PCR; TCRdb's copy keeps in-frame clones and lacks some. The sample consists of some 53,000 clones, 86% of them appearing once. Time point described: cycle 4 day 1 (C4D1), after less than 7 weeks of nivolumab. All trial patients relapsed after autologous stem cell transplantation. Classifying best responses yielded complete response, partial response or progressive disease. CDR3 size: 17 residues. Trimming took off 5 bases at V and 3 bases at J, with 23 bases between the two ends. Per the germline V gene, CDR1 is MDHEN and CDR2 is SYDVKM. With regard to this clone: The antigen is unknown.

This sequence originates from a human donor with classical Hodgkin lymphoma. The material sequenced was peripheral blood mononuclear cells (PBMCs), taken before the fourth cycle of nivolumab. The V call is TRBV28, the J call TRBJ2-7, with a tentative D call TRBD2 (6 bases). The chain's CDR3 is CASSRPTNSRRVYEQYF. The CDR3 DNA follows: TGTGCCAGCAGTCGACCCACCAATAGCCGGAGGGTCTACGAGCAGTACTTC.